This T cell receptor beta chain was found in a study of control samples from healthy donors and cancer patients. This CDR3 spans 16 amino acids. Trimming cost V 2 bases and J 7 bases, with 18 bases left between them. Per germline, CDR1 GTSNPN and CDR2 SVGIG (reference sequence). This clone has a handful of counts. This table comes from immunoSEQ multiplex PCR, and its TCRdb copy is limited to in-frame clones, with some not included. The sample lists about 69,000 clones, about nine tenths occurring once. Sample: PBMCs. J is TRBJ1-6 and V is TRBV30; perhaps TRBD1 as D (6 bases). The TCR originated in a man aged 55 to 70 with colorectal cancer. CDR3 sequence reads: CAWSSRVHRGNSPLHF. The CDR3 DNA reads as TGTGCCTGGAGTAGCCGGGTCCATAGGGGGAATTCACCCCTCCACTTT.